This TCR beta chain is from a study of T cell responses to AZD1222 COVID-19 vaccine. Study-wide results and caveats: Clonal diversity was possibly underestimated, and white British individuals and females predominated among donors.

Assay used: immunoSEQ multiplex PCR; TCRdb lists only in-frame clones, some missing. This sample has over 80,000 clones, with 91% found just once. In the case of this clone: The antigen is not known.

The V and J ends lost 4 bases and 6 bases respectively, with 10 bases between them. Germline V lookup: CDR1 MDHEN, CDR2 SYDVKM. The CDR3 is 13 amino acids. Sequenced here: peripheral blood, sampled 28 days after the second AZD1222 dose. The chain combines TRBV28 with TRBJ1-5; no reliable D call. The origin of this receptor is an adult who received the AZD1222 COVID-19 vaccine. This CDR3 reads CASSSQWGQPQHF. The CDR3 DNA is TGTGCCAGCAGTTCCCAGTGGGGTCAGCCCCAGCATTTT.